This is a list of T cell receptor beta chains from one sample in a study of early T cells in non-severe SARS-CoV-2 infection. TCRdb independently ran MiXCR on the 5' RACE reads; one entry per CDR3 protein. The sample comprises approximately 120,000 distinct CDR3 sequences, 15% of which are singletons, and 21% rests with the top ten. The material sequenced was whole blood. These receptors were collected from an adult who was a healthcare worker with PCR-confirmed SARS-CoV-2 infection or an uninfected control (not recorded which). The conserved cysteine and the conserved F or W are not part of the CDR3 here.

v_gene,len,j_gene,CDR3aa
TRBV4-1,14,TRBJ2-5,ASSQAASGGQETQY
TRBV10-3,11,TRBJ1-4,ATGDGANEKLF
TRBV7-8,12,TRBJ1-1,ASSFSRGTTEAF
TRBV11-2,14,TRBJ2-3,ASSLGMLDLTDTQY
TRBV3-1,13,TRBJ1-6,ASSQRTGSNSPLH
TRBV7-6,15,TRBJ2-5,ASSLEAASGFQETQY
TRBV7-6,11,TRBJ1-2,ASSLGGDYGYT
TRBV12-3/TRBV12-4,13,TRBJ1-5,ASSFRLDSNQPQH
TRBV6-1,12,TRBJ2-2,ASSVEDSTGELF
TRBV20-1,13,TRBJ1-5,SARDRGTRNQPQH
TRBV5-4,12,TRBJ2-7,ASSLGLALYEQY
TRBV10-3,9,TRBJ2-3,AISESDTQY
TRBV20-1,14,TRBJ1-1,SARAERRGQGTEAF
TRBV20-1,14,TRBJ2-1,SARALAGSSYNEQF
TRBV20-1,11,TRBJ1-4,SATGEGNEKLF
TRBV7-9,13,TRBJ1-6,ASSPGTGVESPLH
TRBV20-1,12,TRBJ1-5,SASRAGSNQPQH
TRBV6-5,9,TRBJ1-1,ASRRNTEAF
TRBV9,12,TRBJ2-5,ASSVSPAGQTQY
TRBV6-1,11,TRBJ1-1,ASSQNSYTEAF
TRBV3-1,10,TRBJ2-5,ASRRDGETQY
TRBV27,12,TRBJ1-1,ASNDRAMNTEAF
TRBV5-5,14,TRBJ1-2,ASSQLGTQRSYGYT
TRBV5-1,16,TRBJ2-2,ASSQSGLAGGSTGELF
TRBV2,11,TRBJ2-7,ASRGQGAYEQY
TRBV6-4,15,TRBJ2-6,ASKRAAGGAGANVLT
TRBV2,13,TRBJ2-5,ASREGWGGEETQY